The 27 T cell receptor beta chains given below trace back to one sample, sequenced in a study of T cells in Graves' hyperthyroidism and ophthalmopathy. TCR beta CDR3 regions were amplified from RNA. The HTBI primer set served for first-round RT-PCR of the TCR CDR3. TCRdb processed the multiplex PCR reads anew with MiXCR; each CDR3 protein has one entry. Found here are a few hundred thousand distinct CDR3 sequences, 18% of them singletons; the top ten hold approximately 49%. The sample comprised blood. The receptors originated from a woman in her 50s with Graves' hyperthyroidism.

This clonotype was picked up many times. J is TRBJ1-2 and V is TRBV12-3 or TRBV12-4; D unclear. The CDR3 loop spans 13 amino acids. Deletions cut 5 bases from V and 1 base from J, with 8 bases between. This CDR3 is CASSRTDNYGYTF. In nucleotides, the CDR3 is TGTGCCAGCAGTCGGACTGATAACTATGGCTACACCTTC.

The V gene is TRBV20-1, the J gene TRBJ1-5, with D possibly matching TRBD1 (6 bases). The CDR3 sequence is 15 residues long. Germline-derived CDR1 and CDR2 are DFQATT and SNEGSKA (reference sequence). V shed 3 bases and J shed 1 base, with 13 bases lying between them. The CDR3 spells CSASGGAESNQPQHF. DNA for the CDR3: TGCAGTGCTAGTGGGGGGGCTGAAAGCAATCAGCCCCAGCATTTT.

A remark on this clonotype: A read error may explain this, as a much larger clone is one base away. V and J are TRBV20-1 and TRBJ2-1, with no clear D. Germline V gives CDR1 DFQATT, CDR2 SNEGSKA (reference sequence). This CDR3 is 14 amino acids long. For the CDR3, the DNA is TGCGGTGCGAAAAGGCCCCTGAGCCACAATGAGCAGTTCTTC. Amino acid sequence: CGAKRPLSHNEQFF.

This clonotype turned up a few times. This rearrangement joins TRBV6-1 to TRBJ2-2; D not certain. The germline gives CDR1 MNHNS, CDR2 SASEGT. This CDR3 comprises 13 residues. CDR3 sequence reads: CAVLYGNTGELFF. The CDR3 DNA reads as TGTGCAGTTTTATATGGGAACACCGGGGAGCTGTTTTTT.

The CDR3 nucleotides read TGCGCCAGCAGACGCAGAGTAGCGGGAGCTTATAACATTCAGTACTTC. Translated, it gives CASRRRVAGAYNIQYF. This chain links TRBV4-1 with TRBJ2-4, with 9 positions matching TRBD2. The CDR3 has 16 residues. Germline trimming cut 6 bases from V and 7 bases from J; bases unmatched to any gene: 13. Germline V gene data show CDR1 as MGHRA and CDR2 as YSYEKL.

This clonotype was found a few times. The CDR3 DNA follows: TGTGCCAGTAGTGGACAGGGGGGAGGCGAGCAGTACGTC. Its protein is CASSGQGGGEQYV. The chain combines TRBV19 with TRBJ2-7, with 10 bases fitting TRBD1. The CDR3 has 13 amino acids. Per the germline V gene, CDR1 is LNHDA and CDR2 is SQIVND (reference sequence). V lost 5 bases and J lost 6; bases outside the gene matches: 4.

Many counts were recorded for this clonotype. The rearrangement links TRBV6-1 to TRBJ2-1; D is possibly TRBD1 (5 bases). Trimming took off 1 base at V and 1 base at J, with 17 bases between the two ends. Germline CDR1 and CDR2: MNHNS and SASEGT. CDR3 size: 18 residues. As DNA, the CDR3 is TGTGCCAGCAGTGAAGTCCTCCTGCAGGGTAGATCCTACAATGAGCAGTTCTTC. The encoded protein is CASSEVLLQGRSYNEQFF.

This clonotype turned up a few times. This chain links TRBV27 with TRBJ1-2, with 9 positions matching TRBD1. Germline V CDR1 and CDR2: MNHEY, SMNVEV (reference sequence). The junction had 20 bases not matched to a gene; V was cut back by 2 bases and J by 7 bases. The CDR3 consists of 19 residues. CDR3 in amino acids: CASSLTAGTGISSTGGYTF. CDR3 bases: TGTGCCAGCAGTTTAACCGCCGGGACAGGGATAAGTAGTACTGGTGGCTACACCTTC.

This clonotype was found a few times. The chain combines TRBV10-1 with TRBJ2-1, with 7 bases fitting TRBD1. In germline, CDR1 is WNHNN, CDR2 SYGVQD (reference sequence). The CDR3 has 15 amino acids. J lost 6 bases, V lost 3 bases, and 8 bases had no gene match. Here the CDR3 reads CASSDNRGIGNEQFF. CDR3 sequence (DNA): TGCGCCAGCAGTGATAACAGGGGAATAGGCAATGAGCAGTTCTTC.

This clonotype has a count of ten or more. This sequence joins TRBV11-2 and TRBJ2-7; 8 nucleotides align to TRBD1. Trimming removed 1 base from V and 1 base from J; junction bases left unmatched: 6. Germline lookup yields CDR1 SGHAT and CDR2 FQNNGV. The CDR3 is made up of 16 amino acids. The CDR3 DNA sequence: TGTGCCAGCAGCTTAGTCCCAAGACAGGGGTCCTACGAGCAGTACTTC. The encoded protein is CASSLVPRQGSYEQYF.

The table lists this clonotype with a few counts. The V call is TRBV9, the J call TRBJ2-1, with D tentatively TRBD1 (6 bases). This CDR3 has 15 amino acids. Germline loops: CDR1 SGDLS, CDR2 YYNGEE. Trimming cost V 0 bases and J 2 bases, with 9 bases left between them. This CDR3 is CASSVGAGAYNEQFF. CDR3 nucleotide sequence: TGTGCCAGCAGCGTAGGGGCAGGGGCCTACAATGAGCAGTTCTTC.

This clonotype was seen many times. This sequence joins TRBV20-1 and TRBJ2-5, with 7 bases lining up with TRBD2. CDR1 is DFQATT, CDR2 SNEGSKA, per germline (reference sequence). CDR3 length: 14 residues. V lost 7 bases to trimming and J lost 5 bases; unmatched junction nucleotides: 13. CDR3: CSVRDYELFETQYF. The CDR3 DNA follows: TGCAGTGTCCGGGACTACGAACTTTTTGAGACCCAGTACTTC.

The rearrangement joins TRBV27 to TRBJ2-1; 9 nucleotides match TRBD2. The CDR3 spans 16 residues. V was clipped by 4 bases and J by 8 bases; unmatched bases: 12. The V gene's germline CDR1 is MNHEY and CDR2 SMNVEV (reference sequence). The CDR3 nucleotides are TGTGCCAGCAGTTCCGCGGCGGGAGGGGGTTTGGATGAGCAGTTCTTC. This encodes CASSSAAGGGLDEQFF.

The chain recombines TRBV10-1 with TRBJ2-2; D is possibly TRBD1 (6 bases). Trimming cost V 6 bases and J 6 bases, with 11 bases left between them. Per the germline V gene, CDR1 is WNHNN and CDR2 is SYGVQD (reference sequence). The CDR3 consists of 13 residues. CDR3 sequence: CASSQGSSGELFF. For the CDR3, the DNA is TGCGCCAGCAGCCAGGGGTCGTCCGGGGAGCTGTTTTTT.

V usage is TRBV5-1 and J usage is TRBJ2-7; D is unresolved. Germline V gene lookup returns CDR1 SGHRS and CDR2 YFSETQ. The CDR3 length is 15 residues. Trimming pared 4 bases from V and 0 bases from J, leaving 14 bases between. As DNA, the CDR3 is TGCGCCAGCAGCCCCGGTACAGTTACCTCCTACGAGCAGTACTTC. The encoded protein is CASSPGTVTSYEQYF.

This clonotype showed up many times. One end of the junction does not line up with germline, which may come from a read error. The chain joins TRBV2 to TRBJ2-5; perhaps TRBD2 as D (6 bases). In germline, CDR1 is SNHLY, CDR2 FYNNEI. The CDR3 loop spans 14 amino acids. CDR3: CATSFRRDRETQYF. The CDR3, as DNA: TGTGCCACCAGTTTTCGGCGGGATAGAGAGACCCAGTACTTC.

This clonotype was observed once. Since a much larger clone is just one base distant, this may be a read error. V is TRBV6-2 or TRBV6-3 and J is TRBJ2-5, with D perhaps TRBD1 or TRBD2 (6 bases each). Between the trimmed V and J ends, which lost 7 bases and 4 bases, there was a span of 16 bases. The CDR3 is 14 amino acids. Germline CDR1 reads MNHEY; CDR2 reads SVGEGT. The chain's CDR3 is CASKKGRGGETQYF. The CDR3 nucleotides are TGTGCCAGCAAGAAGGGCAGGGGAGGAGAGACCCAGTACTTC.

A few counts support this clonotype. The genes are TRBV19 and TRBJ2-5, with 10 bases identical to TRBD2. Per the germline V gene, CDR1 is LNHDA and CDR2 is SQIVND (reference sequence). The V and J ends lost 6 bases and 5 bases, in that order; junction bases with no gene match: 15. This CDR3 has 17 residues. The CDR3 here is CASRAGKESGGAETQYF. As DNA, the CDR3 is TGTGCCAGTAGGGCAGGGAAAGAAAGCGGGGGGGCGGAGACCCAGTACTTC.

This clonotype appeared a few times. The V and J genes are TRBV28 and TRBJ1-6; D call uncertain. Trimming shortened V by 6 bases and J by 8 bases, and 8 bases separated the two germline ends. In germline, CDR1 is MDHEN, CDR2 SYDVKM. The CDR3 loop spans 12 amino acids. DNA for the CDR3: TGTGCCAGCAGACCTAGCGATTCACCCCTCCACTTT. Its translation is CASRPSDSPLHF.

The genes are TRBV15 and TRBJ1-2, with TRBD1 matching over 7 bases. V shed 5 bases, J shed 3 bases, and the junction held 9 bases outside the gene matches. This CDR3 has 15 residues. Germline-derived CDR1 and CDR2 are LNHNV and YYDKDF (reference sequence). The DNA of the CDR3 is TGTGCCACCAGCCCCCGGGACAGCGAATACTATGGCTACACCTTC. Translation gives CATSPRDSEYYGYTF.

The rearrangement uses TRBV7-9 and TRBJ2-5, with unresolved D. V dropped 5 bases and J dropped 1 base, with 17 bases sitting between them. Germline loops: CDR1 SEHNR, CDR2 FQNEAQ (reference sequence). The CDR3 has 16 amino acids. The CDR3 loop reads CASSPLSPVAQETQYF. The CDR3, as DNA: TGTGCCAGCAGCCCCCTTTCCCCGGTCGCCCAAGAGACCCAGTACTTC.

This clonotype was detected ten times or more. The rearrangement joins TRBV11-2 to TRBJ2-1; 13 bases are a match to TRBD2. This CDR3 comprises 16 residues. The V gene end was trimmed by 5 bases and the J gene end by 4 bases; junction bases not matched to a gene: 5. CDR1 and CDR2 (germline): SGHAT, FQNNGV. The CDR3 spells CASSPRTSGSYNEQFF. The DNA for the CDR3 is TGTGCCAGCAGCCCCCGGACTAGCGGGAGTTACAATGAGCAGTTCTTC.

This clonotype was detected ten times or more. This chain joins TRBV28 and TRBJ2-2; TRBD2 matches 9 bases. There are 16 residues in the CDR3. The germline V gene has CDR1 MDHEN and CDR2 SYDVKM. V lost 6 bases and J lost 4; bases outside the gene matches: 9. CDR3 sequence (DNA): TGTGCCAGCAGACTACCGGGACTAGCTGGCACCGGGGAGCTGTTTTTT. Translating gives CASRLPGLAGTGELFF.

This chain joins TRBV6-5 and TRBJ2-6; D gene uncertain. This CDR3 is 14 amino acids long. The V gene's germline CDR1 is MNHEY and CDR2 SVGAGI. V lost 0 bases and J 0 bases, leaving 0 bases between the germline ends. DNA of the CDR3: TGTGCCAGCAGTTACTCCTCTGGGGCCAACGTCCTGACTTTC. Its protein product is CASSYSSGANVLTF.

This clonotype was detected only a few times. A single base separates this from a much larger clone, so it may be a read error. In nucleotides, the CDR3 is TGTGCCAGCAGTCCTCCCCCGCCCCGAGGGGAGACCCAGTGCTTC. Encoded protein: CASSPPPPRGETQCF. The V and J genes are TRBV12-3 or TRBV12-4 and TRBJ2-5; TRBD1 or TRBD2 may be the D gene (5 bases each). The CDR3 covers 15 residues.

This clonotype was observed many times. The rearrangement joins TRBV6-2 or TRBV6-3 to TRBJ2-7; TRBD1 matches 7 bases. V lost 0 bases, J lost 3 bases, and 8 bases stayed unmatched. This CDR3 comprises 16 residues. Germline-derived CDR1 and CDR2 are MNHEY and SVGEGT. DNA of the CDR3: TGTGCCAGCAGTTACTCGAGACAGGGTGTGAACTACGAGCAGTACGTC. The encoded protein is CASSYSRQGVNYEQYV.

This clonotype was seen many times. The V and J genes are TRBV20-1 and TRBJ2-3; TRBD2 aligns across 8 bases. V lost 6 bases and J lost 0; bases outside the gene matches: 8. The CDR3 totals 15 residues. Germline V gene lookup returns CDR1 DFQATT and CDR2 SNEGSKA (reference sequence). This CDR3 reads CSATGGGTSTDTQYF. In nucleotides, the CDR3 is TGCAGTGCGACGGGCGGGGGGACTAGCACAGATACGCAGTATTTT.